These 9 T cell receptor beta chains came from one sample sequenced in a study of blood T cell repertoires in COVID-19. The data were produced by immunoSEQ multiplex PCR, yet TCRdb's version contains in-frame clones alone and is incomplete. The top ten clones hold under 5.5% of a sample with about 110,000 clones, 70% to 90% of them seen once. The specimen sequenced was peripheral blood. Receptors were obtained from a man between 35 and 55 years old with active or convalescent COVID-19.

This clone was counted between two and nine times. The CDR3, as DNA: TGTGCCTGGAAACTAGCGGGTTCGTATAGGGCAGATACGCAGTATTTT. It specifies CAWKLAGSYRADTQYF. V gene TRBV30 combines with J gene TRBJ2-3; 9 bases align to TRBD2. Germline CDR1 and CDR2: GTSNPN and SVGIG (reference sequence). The trim removed 4 bases at V and 4 bases at J, leaving 12 bases unmatched. This CDR3 comprises 16 residues.

In this sample, this clone turned up a few times. This sequence joins TRBV6-2 or TRBV6-3 and TRBJ1-5; 9 nucleotides align to TRBD1. The germline V gene encodes CDR1 MNHEY and CDR2 SVGEGT. The CDR3 spans 15 residues. The V segment lost 7 bases and the J segment 4 bases; nucleotides outside the gene matches: 8. CDR3 amino acids: CASTPRGQGNQPQHF. DNA for the CDR3: TGTGCCAGCACCCCACGGGGACAGGGTAATCAGCCCCAGCATTTT.

The chain employs TRBV6-2 or TRBV6-3 and TRBJ2-7; D is ambiguous. Trimming took off 5 bases at V and 3 bases at J, with 8 bases between the two ends. The CDR3 runs to 12 residues. Germline V lookup: CDR1 MNHEY, CDR2 SVGEGT. CDR3 protein: CASSSHGYEQYF. The CDR3 DNA is TGTGCCAGCAGTAGCCATGGCTACGAGCAGTACTTC.

This clone has a handful of counts. The CDR3 protein is CASSLNNAGGGYGYTF. CDR3 DNA sequence: TGTGCCAGCAGCTTAAATAATGCGGGCGGCGGCTATGGCTACACCTTC. The genes are TRBV7-9 and TRBJ1-2; no definite D call. Trimming took 2 bases from V and 4 from J, leaving 17 bases between them. Germline V gene data show CDR1 as SEHNR and CDR2 as FQNEAQ (reference sequence). CDR3 length: 16 amino acids.

The chain combines TRBV5-1 with TRBJ2-3; D possibly corresponds to TRBD2 (5 bases). This CDR3 comprises 16 residues. Germline V gene data show CDR1 as SGHRS and CDR2 as YFSETQ. Trimming left V 1 base short and J 0 bases short, with 12 bases between. The CDR3 spells CASSLRGPESTDTQYF. Written as DNA, the CDR3 is TGCGCCAGCAGCTTGAGAGGGCCAGAGAGCACAGATACGCAGTATTTT.

J is TRBJ2-7 and V is TRBV5-1; possible D gene TRBD2, 7 bases. V dropped 1 base and J dropped 1 base, with 15 bases sitting between them. From germline, CDR1 is SGHRS and CDR2 YFSETQ. There are 16 residues in the CDR3. For the CDR3, the DNA is TGCGCCAGCAGCTTGTCCGGGGGGCGGGATTCCTACGAGCAGTACTTC. Protein product: CASSLSGGRDSYEQYF.

The chain combines TRBV30 with TRBJ2-1, with TRBD1 matching over 7 bases. The V and J ends lost 2 bases and 3 bases, in that order; junction bases with no gene match: 7. The CDR3 has 15 amino acids. Germline V gene sequence: CDR1 GTSNPN, CDR2 SVGIG (reference sequence). DNA for the CDR3: TGTGCCTGGAGTACCTGGGACAGCATCTACAATGAGCAGTTCTTC. This gives the protein CAWSTWDSIYNEQFF.

The V call is TRBV27, the J call TRBJ1-6; D might be TRBD1 (5 bases). Germline loops: CDR1 MNHEY, CDR2 SMNVEV (reference sequence). This CDR3 has 17 amino acids. Trimming removed 0 bases at V and 8 bases at J, with 17 bases between. CDR3 nucleotide sequence: TGTGCCAGCAGTTTATCTTCTCGGGTGACAGCTTATTCACCCCTCCACTTT. Its protein product is CASSLSSRVTAYSPLHF.

For this clone: Relative to the germline gene, one junction end is altered; a read error may explain this. The V gene is TRBV6-5, the J gene TRBJ2-7; 7 bases fit TRBD1. The CDR3 is made up of 11 amino acids. CDR1 MNHEY and CDR2 SVGAGI come from the germline V gene. This CDR3 reads CASSFEGARVF. CDR3 DNA: TGTGCCAGCAGTTTCGAGGGGGCGCGAGTCTTC.